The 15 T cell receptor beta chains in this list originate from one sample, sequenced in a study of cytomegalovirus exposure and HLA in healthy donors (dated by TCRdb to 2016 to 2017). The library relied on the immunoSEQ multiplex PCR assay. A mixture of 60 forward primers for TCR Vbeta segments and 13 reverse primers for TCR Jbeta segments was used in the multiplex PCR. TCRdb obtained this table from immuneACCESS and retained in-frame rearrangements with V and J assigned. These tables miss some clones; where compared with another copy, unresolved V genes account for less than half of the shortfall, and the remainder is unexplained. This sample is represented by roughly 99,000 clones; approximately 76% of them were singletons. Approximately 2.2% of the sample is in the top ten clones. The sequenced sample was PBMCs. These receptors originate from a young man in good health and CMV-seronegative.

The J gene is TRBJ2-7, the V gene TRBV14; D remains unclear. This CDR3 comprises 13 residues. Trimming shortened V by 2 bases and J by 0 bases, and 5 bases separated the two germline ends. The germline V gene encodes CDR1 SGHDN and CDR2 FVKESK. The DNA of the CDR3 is TGTGCCAGCAGCCAAACAGACTCCTACGAGCAGTACTTC. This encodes CASSQTDSYEQYF. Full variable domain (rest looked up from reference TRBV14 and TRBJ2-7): EAGVTQFPSHSVIEKGQTVTLRCDPISGHDNLYWYRRVMGKEIKFLLHFVKESKQDESGMPNNRFLAERTGGTYSTLKVQPAELEDSGVYFCASSQTDSYEQYFGPGTRLTVT.

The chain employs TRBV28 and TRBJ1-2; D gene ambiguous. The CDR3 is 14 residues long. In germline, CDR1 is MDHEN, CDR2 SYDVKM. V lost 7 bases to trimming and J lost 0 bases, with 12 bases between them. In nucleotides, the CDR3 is TGTGCCAGCATCCCCAGCGGTACTAACTATGGCTACACCTTC. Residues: CASIPSGTNYGYTF.

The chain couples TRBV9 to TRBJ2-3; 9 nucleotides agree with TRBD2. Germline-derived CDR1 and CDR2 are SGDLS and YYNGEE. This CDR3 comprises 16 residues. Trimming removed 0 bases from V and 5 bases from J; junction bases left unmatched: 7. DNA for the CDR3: TGTGCCAGCAGCGTAGATTTAGCGGGGGCCCTAGATACGCAGTATTTT. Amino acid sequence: CASSVDLAGALDTQYF.

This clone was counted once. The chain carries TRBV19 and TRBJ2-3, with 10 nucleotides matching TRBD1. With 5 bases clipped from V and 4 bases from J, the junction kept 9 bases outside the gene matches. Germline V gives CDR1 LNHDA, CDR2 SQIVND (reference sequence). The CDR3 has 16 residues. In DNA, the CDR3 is TGTGCCAGTAGTGCGGGGGACAGGGGTTCAGCAGATACGCAGTATTTT. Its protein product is CASSAGDRGSADTQYF.

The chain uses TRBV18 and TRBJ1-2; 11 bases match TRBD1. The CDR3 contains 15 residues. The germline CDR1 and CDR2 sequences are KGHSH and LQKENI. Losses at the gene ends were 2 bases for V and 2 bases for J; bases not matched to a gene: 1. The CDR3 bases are TGTGCCAGCTCACCAAGGACAGGGGGCAACTATGGCTACACCTTC. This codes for CASSPRTGGNYGYTF.

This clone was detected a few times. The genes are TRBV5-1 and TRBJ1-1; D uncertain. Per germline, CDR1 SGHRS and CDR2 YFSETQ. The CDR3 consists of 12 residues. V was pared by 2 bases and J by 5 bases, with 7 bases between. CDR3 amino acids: CASSLSGTEAFF. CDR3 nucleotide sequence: TGCGCCAGCAGCTTATCGGGTACTGAAGCTTTCTTT.

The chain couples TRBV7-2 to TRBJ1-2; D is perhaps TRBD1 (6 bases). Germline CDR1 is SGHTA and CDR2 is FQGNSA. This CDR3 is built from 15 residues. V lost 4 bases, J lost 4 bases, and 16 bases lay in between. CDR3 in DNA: TGTGCCAGCAGCTCCCAGGACAGAGAAATCTATGGCTACACCTTC. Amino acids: CASSSQDREIYGYTF.

CDR3 bases: TGTGCCAGCAGCGGAAACAGGGCGTTTAACGAGCAGTACTTC. Protein product: CASSGNRAFNEQYF. The chain employs TRBV9 and TRBJ2-7; D may be TRBD1 (6 bases). This CDR3 contains 14 residues. Trimming removed 3 bases at V and 5 bases at J, with 15 bases between. CDR1 is SGDLS and CDR2 is YYNGEE in the germline V gene.

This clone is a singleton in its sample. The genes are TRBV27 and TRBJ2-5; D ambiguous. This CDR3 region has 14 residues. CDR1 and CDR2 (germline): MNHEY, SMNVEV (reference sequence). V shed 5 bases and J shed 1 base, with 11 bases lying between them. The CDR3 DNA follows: TGTGCCAGCAGTCCCCCAGGCAGCCAAGAGACCCAGTACTTC. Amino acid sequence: CASSPPGSQETQYF.

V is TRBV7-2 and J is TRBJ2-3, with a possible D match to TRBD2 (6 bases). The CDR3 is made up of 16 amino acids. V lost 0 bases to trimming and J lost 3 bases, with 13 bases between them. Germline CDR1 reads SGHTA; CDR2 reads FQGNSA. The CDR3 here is CASSLARGLTTDTQYF. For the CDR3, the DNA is TGTGCCAGCAGCTTAGCGCGGGGACTGACTACAGATACGCAGTATTTT.

The CDR3 DNA sequence: TGTGCCAGCAGCTTAGCGGCAGGGGGAAATTCACCCCTCCACTTT. The encoded protein is CASSLAAGGNSPLHF. The rearrangement joins TRBV11-2 to TRBJ1-6; 7 bases map to TRBD1. This CDR3 region has 15 residues. With V trimmed by 1 base and J by 7 bases, 4 bases remained unmatched. Germline assignment: CDR1 SGHAT and CDR2 FQNNGV.

The CDR3 nucleotides read TGTGCCAGCAGGGCGACAGGTAGCAATCAGCCCCAGCATTTT. Translation gives CASRATGSNQPQHF. This chain joins TRBV6-1 and TRBJ1-5; possibly TRBD1 for D (6 bases). The ends were cut back, 6 bases at V and 0 bases at J, with 9 bases in the middle. CDR1 is MNHNS, CDR2 SASEGT, per germline. CDR3 size: 14 residues.

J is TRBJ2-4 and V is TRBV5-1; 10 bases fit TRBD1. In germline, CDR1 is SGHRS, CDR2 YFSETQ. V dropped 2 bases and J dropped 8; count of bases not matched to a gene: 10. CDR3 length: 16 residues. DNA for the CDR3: TGCGCCAGCAGCTTTTACGACAGGGGGCTTACGGACATTCAGTACTTC. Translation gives CASSFYDRGLTDIQYF.

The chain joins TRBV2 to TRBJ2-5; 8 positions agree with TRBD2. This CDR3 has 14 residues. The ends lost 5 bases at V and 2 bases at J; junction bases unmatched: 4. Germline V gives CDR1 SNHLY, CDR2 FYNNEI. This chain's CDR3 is CASSPAGVQETQYF. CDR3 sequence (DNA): TGTGCCAGCAGTCCAGCGGGGGTACAAGAGACCCAGTACTTC.

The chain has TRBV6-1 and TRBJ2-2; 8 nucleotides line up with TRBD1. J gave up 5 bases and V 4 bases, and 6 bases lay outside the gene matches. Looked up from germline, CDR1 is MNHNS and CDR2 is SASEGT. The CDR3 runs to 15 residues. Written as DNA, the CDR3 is TGTGCCAGCAGTGTGCCAGGGGGCATAACCGGGGAGCTGTTTTTT. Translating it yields CASSVPGGITGELFF.